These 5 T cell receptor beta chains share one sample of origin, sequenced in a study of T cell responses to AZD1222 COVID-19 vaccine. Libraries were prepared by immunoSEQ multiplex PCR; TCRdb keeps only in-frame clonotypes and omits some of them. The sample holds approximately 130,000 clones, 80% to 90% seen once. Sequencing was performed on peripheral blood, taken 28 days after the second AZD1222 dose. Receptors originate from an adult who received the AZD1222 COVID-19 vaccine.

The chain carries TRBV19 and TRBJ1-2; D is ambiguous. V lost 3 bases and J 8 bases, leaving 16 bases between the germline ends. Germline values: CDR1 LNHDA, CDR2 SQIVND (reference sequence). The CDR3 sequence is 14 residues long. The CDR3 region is CASSIVPPDWGYTF. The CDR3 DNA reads TGTGCCAGTAGTATTGTCCCACCTGACTGGGGCTACACCTTC.

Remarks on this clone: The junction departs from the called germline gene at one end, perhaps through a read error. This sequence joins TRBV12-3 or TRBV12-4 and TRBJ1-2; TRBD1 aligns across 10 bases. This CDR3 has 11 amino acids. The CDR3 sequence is CASSLGTGDHF. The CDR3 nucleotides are TGTGCCAGCAGCCTTGGGACAGGGGATCACTTC.

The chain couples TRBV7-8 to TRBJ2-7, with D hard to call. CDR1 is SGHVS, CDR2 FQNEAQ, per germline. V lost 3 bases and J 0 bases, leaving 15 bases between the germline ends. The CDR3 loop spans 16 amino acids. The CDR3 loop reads CASSLPQTIPSYEQYF. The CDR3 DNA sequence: TGTGCCAGCAGCTTGCCCCAGACAATACCCTCCTACGAGCAGTACTTC.

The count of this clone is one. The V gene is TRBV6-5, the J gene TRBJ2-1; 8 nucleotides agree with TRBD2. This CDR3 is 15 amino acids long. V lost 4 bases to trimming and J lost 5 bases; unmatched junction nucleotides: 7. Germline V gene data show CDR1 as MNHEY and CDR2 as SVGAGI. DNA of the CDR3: TGTGCCAGCAGTTCCTTGGGGCGGGAGGACAATGAGCAGTTCTTC. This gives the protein CASSSLGREDNEQFF.

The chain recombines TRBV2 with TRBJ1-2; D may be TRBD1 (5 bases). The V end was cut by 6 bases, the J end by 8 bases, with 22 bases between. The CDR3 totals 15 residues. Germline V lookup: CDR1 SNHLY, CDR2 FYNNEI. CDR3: CASSTEGNPRVGYTF. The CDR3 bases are TGTGCCAGCAGCACCGAGGGGAACCCCAGGGTGGGCTACACCTTC.